Following are 22 T cell receptor beta chains from one sample sequenced in a study of blood T cell repertoires in COVID-19 (dated by TCRdb to 2020 to 2021). Libraries were built with the immunoSEQ multiplex PCR assay. The clones in this table, taken by TCRdb from immuneACCESS, are in-frame only. Not every clone is retained; where verified, under half of the shortfall comes from an unresolved V gene, and the cause of the rest is unknown. The sample table lists about 320,000 clones, about 89% of them with a count of one. The leading ten clones occupy roughly 6.7% of the sample. Specimen: peripheral blood. The receptors come from a man aged 18-30 years who had recovered from COVID-19.

The J gene is TRBJ1-1, the V gene TRBV7-9, with no clear D. This CDR3 is 15 amino acids long. The germline gives CDR1 SEHNR, CDR2 FQNEAQ (reference sequence). With 5 bases removed from V and 5 bases from J, the gap between germline ends came to 18 bases. The CDR3 bases are TGTGCCAGCAGCCGACATGAGGGCGGGAAAACTGAAGCTTTCTTT. As protein: CASSRHEGGKTEAFF. Combining the CDR3 with reference TRBV7-9 and TRBJ1-1 gives the whole variable domain DTGVSQNPRHKITKRGQNVTFRCDPISEHNRLYWYRQTLGQGPEFLTYFQNEAQLEKSRLLSDRFSAERPKGSFSTLEIQRTEQGDSAMYLCASSRHEGGKTEAFFGQGTRLTVV.

This chain uses TRBV3-1 (or the pseudogene TRBV3-2) with TRBJ2-3; D is unclear. Between the trimmed V and J ends, which lost 4 bases and 3 bases, there was a span of 20 bases. The CDR3 is made up of 17 amino acids. Germline CDR1 LGHDT, CDR2 YNNKEL (reference sequence). CDR3 in DNA: TGTGCCAGCAGCCCAGCCGGCGGAACGGTGAAAACAGATACGCAGTATTTT. It is translated as CASSPAGGTVKTDTQYF.

This clone was detected once. The rearrangement links TRBV10-3 to TRBJ2-1, with 10 bases identical to TRBD2. With 6 bases clipped from V and 4 bases from J, the junction kept 3 bases outside the gene matches. Germline CDR1 is ENHRY and CDR2 is SYGVKD. This CDR3 spans 14 amino acids. The CDR3 loop is CAISGTSVYNEQFF. The CDR3 DNA is TGTGCCATCAGCGGGACTAGCGTTTACAATGAGCAGTTCTTC.

V gene TRBV7-9 combines with J gene TRBJ1-2; D ambiguous. CDR1 and CDR2 (germline): SEHNR, FQNEAQ (reference sequence). V lost 2 bases and J lost 6, with 13 bases in between. CDR3 length equals 14 residues. The CDR3 nucleotides read TGTGCCAGCAGCTTATTCGAGGGTATGGATGGCTACACCTTC. It is translated as CASSLFEGMDGYTF.

The J gene is TRBJ2-5, the V gene TRBV27; 7 bases are shared with TRBD1. CDR1 and CDR2 from the germline V gene are MNHEY and SMNVEV (reference sequence). The CDR3 has 14 amino acids. The V segment lost 6 bases and the J segment 5 bases; nucleotides outside the gene matches: 9. CDR3 amino acids: CASSLTGPGETQYF. Here the CDR3 DNA reads TGTGCCAGCAGCCTGACAGGGCCGGGGGAGACCCAGTACTTC.

The chain carries TRBV29-1 and TRBJ2-3, with 7 bases fitting TRBD1. The germline gives CDR1 SQVTM, CDR2 ANQGSEA. There are 15 residues in the CDR3. V was pared by 6 bases and J by 0 bases, with 9 bases of the junction left unmatched. This CDR3 is CSVGLTGSSTDTQYF. The CDR3, as DNA: TGCAGCGTCGGGTTGACAGGGTCTAGCACAGATACGCAGTATTTT.

This chain connects TRBV7-3 to TRBJ2-1; 8 bases fit TRBD1. This CDR3 region has 17 residues. Germline loops: CDR1 SGHTA, CDR2 FQGTGA. Trimming removed 5 bases from V and 2 bases from J; junction bases left unmatched: 11. In DNA form, the CDR3 reads TGTGCCAGCAGCCCTCGACAGGGGCCTGGTGCCTACAATGAGCAGTTCTTC. Its translation is CASSPRQGPGAYNEQFF.

The rearrangement uses TRBV19 and TRBJ1-5; TRBD1 matches 10 bases. The CDR3 covers 16 residues. From germline, CDR1 is LNHDA and CDR2 SQIVND (reference sequence). The junction had 5 bases not matched to a gene; V was cut back by 4 bases and J by 2 bases. This chain's CDR3 is CASSSLGTGGNQPQHF. CDR3 nucleotides: TGTGCCAGTAGTAGCCTTGGGACAGGGGGCAATCAGCCCCAGCATTTT.

The CDR3 sequence: CASSLSLAGTQYF. CDR3 nucleotide sequence: TGTGCCAGCAGTTTATCTTTAGCGGGGACCCAGTACTTC. The rearrangement links TRBV27 to TRBJ2-5; 7 bases fit TRBD2. Trimming at V came to 0 bases and at J to 7 bases, leaving 2 bases not matched to a gene. The CDR3 is 13 residues long. From germline, CDR1 is MNHEY and CDR2 SMNVEV (reference sequence).

The chain has TRBV6-5 and TRBJ2-1; weak D call: TRBD1 (5 bases). The CDR3 is 11 residues long. Per the germline V gene, CDR1 is MNHEY and CDR2 is SVGAGI. V dropped 2 bases and J dropped 12 bases, with 8 bases sitting between them. The CDR3 loop reads CASSYGRVQFF. CDR3 DNA: TGTGCCAGCAGTTACGGCAGGGTGCAGTTCTTC.

The V gene is TRBV11-2, the J gene TRBJ2-1; 8 bases are a match to TRBD2. Trimming removed 4 bases from V and 9 bases from J; junction bases left unmatched: 11. Germline-derived CDR1 and CDR2 are SGHAT and FQNNGV. The CDR3 runs to 15 residues. This CDR3 is CASSSSGRGGREQFF. The CDR3 DNA sequence: TGTGCCAGCAGCTCCTCCGGGAGGGGGGGTCGTGAGCAGTTCTTC. Variable domain in full (rest from reference TRBV11-2 and TRBJ2-1): EAGVAQSPRYKIIEKRQSVAFWCNPISGHATLYWYQQILGQGPKLLIQFQNNGVVDDSQLPKDRFSAERLKGVDSTLKIQPAKLEDSAVYLCASSSSGRGGREQFFGPGTRLTVL.

The chain uses TRBV7-3 and TRBJ1-1; D uncertain. Germline CDR1 reads SGHTA; CDR2 reads FQGTGA. Trimming stripped 0 bases from V and 1 base from J, with 24 bases between. The CDR3 length is 20 residues. DNA of the CDR3: TGTGCCAGCAGCTTAACTAAGATGCGGAGACGGTGGATGGAGAACACTGAAGCTTTCTTT. It is translated as CASSLTKMRRRWMENTEAFF.

The rearrangement joins TRBV27 to TRBJ2-1; D may be TRBD2 (5 bases). There are 15 residues in the CDR3. CDR1 is MNHEY and CDR2 is SMNVEV in the germline V gene (reference sequence). V was clipped by 2 bases and J by 4 bases, with 12 bases between them. CDR3 bases: TGTGCCAGCAGTTTAAAGTCAGGACTTTACAATGAGCAGTTCTTC. It specifies CASSLKSGLYNEQFF.

The chain links TRBV6-2 or TRBV6-3 to TRBJ1-1, with TRBD1 matching over 10 bases. The V and J ends lost 0 bases and 4 bases, in that order; junction bases with no gene match: 11. CDR1 MNHEY and CDR2 SVGEGT come from the germline V gene. This CDR3 contains 18 residues. The CDR3 reads CASSYSKLGTGEVTEAFF. In DNA, the CDR3 is TGTGCCAGCAGTTACTCGAAATTGGGGACAGGGGAAGTCACTGAAGCTTTCTTT.

The CDR3 region is CASSFGSGGAVNTGELFF. The CDR3 DNA follows: TGCGCCAGCAGCTTCGGTAGCGGGGGGGCCGTAAACACCGGGGAGCTGTTTTTT. The V and J genes are TRBV5-1 and TRBJ2-2, with 11 bases fitting TRBD2. Germline-derived CDR1 and CDR2 are SGHRS and YFSETQ. The ends lost 2 bases at V and 2 bases at J; junction bases unmatched: 8. The CDR3 consists of 18 residues. Full variable domain (rest looked up from reference TRBV5-1 and TRBJ2-2): KAGVTQTPRYLIKTRGQQVTLSCSPISGHRSVSWYQQTPGQGLQFLFEYFSETQRNKGNFPGRFSGRQFSNSRSEMNVSTLELGDSALYLCASSFGSGGAVNTGELFFGEGSRLTVL.

Only a few counts were recorded for this clone. The sample carries other DNA sequences with the same CDR3. The chain is built from TRBV18 and TRBJ2-7; D is unclear. This CDR3 spans 12 amino acids. V lost 2 bases and J lost 3, with 5 bases in between. Per the germline V gene, CDR1 is KGHSH and CDR2 is LQKENI. CDR3 protein: CASSPGGYEQYF. CDR3 nucleotides: TGTGCCAGCTCACCAGGCGGCTACGAGCAGTACTTC.

This rearrangement joins TRBV2 to TRBJ2-5, with 8 nucleotides matching TRBD2. This CDR3 is built from 15 residues. Germline-derived CDR1 and CDR2 are SNHLY and FYNNEI. Trimming took 9 bases from V and 5 from J; bases not matched to a gene: 14. The CDR3: CASLGRAGGGETQYF. The DNA for the CDR3 is TGTGCCAGTTTGGGGCGGGCGGGAGGAGGCGAGACCCAGTACTTC.

The chain has TRBV6-5 and TRBJ2-4; weak D call: TRBD1 (5 bases). This CDR3 spans 15 amino acids. The germline V gene has CDR1 MNHEY and CDR2 SVGAGI. The V end was cut by 4 bases, the J end by 7 bases, with 17 bases between. The CDR3 protein is CASSWVIGAGNIQYF. The CDR3 DNA sequence: TGTGCCAGCAGTTGGGTGATAGGGGCCGGGAACATTCAGTACTTC.

This chain links TRBV6-5 with TRBJ1-6; D call uncertain. Looked up from germline, CDR1 is MNHEY and CDR2 is SVGAGI. The V and J ends lost 8 bases and 14 bases respectively, with 16 bases between them. CDR3 length: 12 amino acids. The CDR3 loop reads CASRTMADTLHF. For the CDR3, the DNA is TGTGCCAGCCGCACCATGGCCGACACCCTCCACTTT.

The rearrangement links TRBV6-2 or TRBV6-3 to TRBJ1-2; D might be TRBD1 (6 bases). The germline CDR1 and CDR2 sequences are MNHEY and SVGEGT. V lost 6 bases and J lost 2, with 25 bases in between. The CDR3 length is 18 residues. The CDR3 reads CASSHVTSGTFFNYGYTF. DNA for the CDR3: TGTGCCAGCAGCCACGTAACTTCCGGGACATTTTTCAACTATGGCTACACCTTC.

V is TRBV19 and J is TRBJ2-7, with TRBD2 matching over 9 bases. There are 17 residues in the CDR3. The germline CDR1 and CDR2 sequences are LNHDA and SQIVND (reference sequence). Trimming took 6 bases from V and 6 from J; bases not matched to a gene: 18. The CDR3 loop is CASSPNEPGLANLEQYF. Here the CDR3 DNA reads TGTGCCAGTAGCCCCAACGAACCGGGACTAGCAAACCTCGAGCAGTACTTC.

V gene TRBV24-1 combines with J gene TRBJ1-1; D is unclear. The ends were cut back, 7 bases at V and 0 bases at J, with 8 bases in the middle. Germline CDR1 KGHDR, CDR2 SFDVKD. This CDR3 region has 13 residues. This CDR3 is CATRDSMNTEAFF. DNA for the CDR3: TGTGCCACCAGGGACTCGATGAACACTGAAGCTTTCTTT.